The 23 T cell receptor beta chains listed next were all sequenced from one sample in a study of response to subunit inactivated influenza vaccine. MiXCR, applied by TCRdb to the RT-PCR reads, yields one record per CDR3 protein. The sample holds about 540,000 distinct CDR3 sequences, less than 15% seen once. Sequences were derived from PBMCs from blood, sampled approximately 13 days after vaccination. These receptors came from a man aged 45-65 years who received an inactivated influenza vaccine.

This chain uses TRBV29-1 with TRBJ1-5; D unclear. Germline CDR1 SQVTM, CDR2 ANQGSEA. V was cut by 5 bases and J by 4 bases, with 9 bases left in between. The CDR3 length is 12 residues. In nucleotides, the CDR3 is TGCAGCGTTTCGGCGGGTAATCAGCCCCAGCATTTT. Translated, it gives CSVSAGNQPQHF. Drawing the rest from reference TRBV29-1 and TRBJ1-5, the complete variable domain is SAVISQKPSRDICQRGTSLTIQCQVDSQVTMMFWYRQQPGQSLTLIATANQGSEATYESGFVIDKFPISRPNLTFSTLTVSNMSPEDSSIYLCSVSAGNQPQHFGDGTRLSIL.

This clonotype came up a few times. V gene TRBV4-2 combines with J gene TRBJ2-2; D is uncertain. Germline assignment: CDR1 LGHNA and CDR2 YNFKEQ. The CDR3 runs 16 residues. V lost 7 bases, J lost 0 bases, and 15 bases lay in between. The CDR3 DNA reads TGTGCCAGCACGAGACTCCCCCCGCCGAACACCGGGGAGCTGTTTTTT. Translating gives CASTRLPPPNTGELFF.

The chain links TRBV7-9 to TRBJ1-5; 7 nucleotides line up with TRBD1. From germline, CDR1 is SEHNR and CDR2 FQNEAQ (reference sequence). Trimming took 1 base from V and 15 from J; bases not matched to a gene: 6. This CDR3 is built from 12 residues. The CDR3 region is CASSLGPDRRHF. Here the CDR3 DNA reads TGTGCCAGCAGCTTAGGTCCGGACAGGCGGCATTTT.

The V and J genes are TRBV5-1 and TRBJ2-1, with 7 bases lining up with TRBD1. Per the germline V gene, CDR1 is SGHRS and CDR2 is YFSETQ. There are 16 residues in the CDR3. V was clipped by 0 bases and J by 6 bases; unmatched bases: 9. In DNA form, the CDR3 reads TGCGCCAGCAGCTTGGCCCCGGGACAGATGTCCAATGAGCAGTTCTTC. Its translation: CASSLAPGQMSNEQFF.

This clonotype has only a few counts. This sequence joins TRBV28 and TRBJ1-6; tentatively, D is TRBD1 (5 bases). The CDR3 is 13 residues long. From germline, CDR1 is MDHEN and CDR2 SYDVKM. V gave up 8 bases and J gave up 7 bases, with 12 bases separating them. CDR3 region: CASGGNWNSPLHF. Written as DNA, the CDR3 is TGTGCCAGCGGGGGAAACTGGAATTCACCCCTCCACTTT.

This clonotype came up a few times. The gene calls are TRBV12-3 or TRBV12-4 and TRBJ1-1; D uncertain. V lost 6 bases, J lost 0 bases, and 8 bases lay in between. The CDR3 contains 13 residues. The CDR3 spells CASRSSMNTEAFF. The DNA for the CDR3 is TGTGCCAGCAGATCGTCCATGAACACTGAAGCTTTCTTT.

CDR3: CASSQVPGGRDYRGSGYTF. In DNA form, the CDR3 reads TGTGCCAGCAGCCAAGTCCCCGGGGGTAGGGACTACAGGGGTAGCGGCTACACCTTC. This rearrangement joins TRBV3-1 to TRBJ1-2; 7 bases align to TRBD1. Germline CDR1 and CDR2: LGHDT and YNNKEL (reference sequence). V lost 1 base to trimming and J lost 8 bases; unmatched junction nucleotides: 22. This CDR3 is built from 19 residues.

This chain uses TRBV5-1 with TRBJ2-7, with 10 bases identical to TRBD1. Trimming took 4 bases from V and 2 from J; bases not matched to a gene: 3. The CDR3 contains 14 residues. Per the germline V gene, CDR1 is SGHRS and CDR2 is YFSETQ. The CDR3 coding sequence is TGCGCCAGCAGCGGCGGGACAGGGGCCTACGAGCAGTACTTC. It encodes CASSGGTGAYEQYF.

This clonotype was detected a few times. The rearrangement uses TRBV29-1 and TRBJ1-2; 9 nucleotides line up with TRBD1. V lost 8 bases to trimming and J lost 8 bases; unmatched junction nucleotides: 6. Germline V lookup: CDR1 SQVTM, CDR2 ANQGSEA. The CDR3 runs to 11 residues. The CDR3 sequence is CSTGQGAGYTF. CDR3 DNA: TGCAGCACGGGACAGGGTGCGGGCTACACCTTC.

As for this clonotype: A much larger clone is a single base away; this may be a read error. Because the CDR3 is missing its conserved closing phenylalanine or tryptophan, this is likely a read error. V and J are TRBV5-1 and TRBJ2-1, with 7 bases aligning to TRBD2. The germline V gene has CDR1 SGHRS and CDR2 YFSETQ. CDR3 size: 15 residues. With V trimmed by 2 bases and J by 3 bases, 5 bases remained unmatched. The DNA for the CDR3 is TGCGCCAGCAGCTTTACTAGCGTTGACTACAATGAGCAGTTCCTC. This encodes CASSFTSVDYNEQFL.

The sample holds a few counts of this clonotype. This rearrangement joins TRBV7-6 to TRBJ2-1; D is unresolved. Trimming removed 1 base at V and 0 bases at J, with 10 bases between. The CDR3 extends over 16 amino acids. Germline CDR1 SGHVS, CDR2 FNYEAQ. The CDR3 protein is CASSLDPRGSYNEQFF. For the CDR3, the DNA is TGTGCCAGCAGCTTAGACCCCCGAGGCTCCTACAATGAGCAGTTCTTC.

This clonotype has more than one count but fewer than ten. The CDR3 sequence is CAWSVIRISTDTQYF. In nucleotides, the CDR3 is TGTGCCTGGAGTGTAATCAGGATAAGCACAGATACGCAGTATTTT. The J gene is TRBJ2-3, the V gene TRBV30; D remains ambiguous. The CDR3 covers 15 residues. Germline CDR1 reads GTSNPN; CDR2 reads SVGIG (reference sequence). Deletions cut 0 bases from V and 0 bases from J, with 10 bases between.

This clonotype was seen a few times. V gene TRBV5-6 combines with J gene TRBJ2-2, with D perhaps being TRBD1 or TRBD2 (5 bases each). This CDR3 contains 15 residues. Trimming cost V 4 bases and J 4 bases, with 14 bases left between them. CDR1 and CDR2 (germline): SGHDT, YYEEEE. CDR3 region: CASSPSGGTTGELFF. The CDR3 region has the DNA TGTGCCAGCAGCCCTTCTGGGGGAACCACCGGGGAGCTGTTTTTT. Based on the CDR3 plus reference TRBV5-6 and TRBJ2-2, the full variable domain is DAGVTQSPTHLIKTRGQQVTLRCSPKSGHDTVSWYQQALGQGPQFIFQYYEEEERQRGNFPDRFSGHQFPNYSSELNVNALLLGDSALYLCASSPSGGTTGELFFGEGSRLTVL.

This clonotype was recorded a few times. The chain employs TRBV7-2 and TRBJ2-1, with D possibly TRBD2 on 6 matching bases. V was cut by 5 bases and J by 0 bases, with 8 bases left in between. The V gene's germline CDR1 is SGHTA and CDR2 FQGNSA. The CDR3 runs 14 residues. CDR3 DNA: TGTGCCAGCAGCATCGGGAGCTCCTACAATGAGCAGTTCTTC. It yields the protein CASSIGSSYNEQFF.

This clonotype has a handful of counts. The chain is built from TRBV2 and TRBJ2-1; D is unclear. The germline V gene has CDR1 SNHLY and CDR2 FYNNEI. The CDR3 runs 13 residues. The V end was cut by 2 bases, the J end by 2 bases, with 4 bases between. The CDR3 DNA reads TGTGCCAGCAGTGAATATGCCTACAATGAGCAGTTCTTC. Protein: CASSEYAYNEQFF. The variable domain in full, with the rest retrieved from reference TRBV2 and TRBJ2-1, is EPEVTQTPSHQVTQMGQEVILRCVPISNHLYFYWYRQILGQKVEFLVSFYNNEISEKSEIFDDQFSVERPDGSNFTLKIRSTKLEDSAMYFCASSEYAYNEQFFGPGTRLTVL.

This chain links TRBV28 with TRBJ2-1, with D possibly TRBD2 on 5 matching bases. The length of the CDR3 is 15 residues. Trimming took 6 bases from V and 7 from J, leaving 19 bases between them. Per germline, CDR1 MDHEN and CDR2 SYDVKM. The CDR3 coding sequence is TGTGCCAGCAGCCCCTCCGGCAGGACTCGGAATGAGCAGTTCTTC. This gives the protein CASSPSGRTRNEQFF.

J is TRBJ2-5 and V is TRBV5-6, with D possibly being TRBD1 (6 bases). With 0 bases removed from V and 5 bases from J, the gap between germline ends came to 14 bases. Germline CDR1 and CDR2: SGHDT and YYEEEE. The CDR3 is 15 residues long. The CDR3 spells CASSLGGAGDETQYF. The CDR3, as DNA: TGTGCCAGCAGCTTGGGGGGCGCAGGGGATGAGACCCAGTACTTC.

This rearrangement joins TRBV11-2 to TRBJ2-5, with a tentative D call TRBD2 (6 bases). CDR3 length equals 15 residues. V was pared by 5 bases and J by 2 bases, with 15 bases between. CDR1 is SGHAT and CDR2 is FQNNGV in the germline V gene. Here the CDR3 reads CASSHLAGLQETQYF. In nucleotides, the CDR3 is TGTGCCAGCAGCCATCTGGCGGGGCTTCAAGAGACCCAGTACTTC.

The CDR3 nucleotides are TGCGCCAGCAGCCGATCAACAGGGGCAACTAATGAAAAACTGTTTTTT. Its translation is CASSRSTGATNEKLFF. This chain connects TRBV5-1 to TRBJ1-4; 7 positions agree with TRBD1. Germline-derived CDR1 and CDR2 are SGHRS and YFSETQ. The CDR3 consists of 16 residues. The J segment lost 0 bases and the V segment lost 4 bases, leaving 6 bases of the junction unmatched.

The table lists this clonotype with many counts. The J gene is TRBJ2-7, the V gene TRBV11-2; the match to TRBD1 covers 10 bases. CDR1 is SGHAT and CDR2 is FQNNGV in the germline V gene. V was pared by 5 bases and J by 2 bases, with 12 bases of the junction left unmatched. The CDR3 is 17 amino acids. The CDR3 bases are TGTGCCAGCAGCCCCATCTACATTGGGACAGGGGCCTACGAGCAGTACTTC. Translating it yields CASSPIYIGTGAYEQYF.

This clonotype was seen more than once but under ten times. The genes are TRBV6-5 and TRBJ2-7; possible D gene TRBD2, 5 bases. Trimming shortened V by 0 bases and J by 3 bases, and 9 bases separated the two germline ends. The CDR3 spans 14 residues. Germline V gene sequence: CDR1 MNHEY, CDR2 SVGAGI. CDR3 bases: TGTGCCAGCAGTTACTCAGGAGGAGACTACGAGCAGTACTTC. Translation gives CASSYSGGDYEQYF.

The rearrangement links TRBV6-2 or TRBV6-3 to TRBJ2-5; TRBD2 is a possible D gene (6 bases). The CDR3 spans 18 residues. The germline gives CDR1 MNHEY, CDR2 SVGEGT. The V end was cut by 0 bases, the J end by 4 bases, with 21 bases between. The CDR3 region has the DNA TGTGCCAGCAGTTACTCTGGCAGGAGGGCAACTGGCCTAGAGACCCAGTACTTC. The encoded protein is CASSYSGRRATGLETQYF.

This clonotype has a handful of counts. The chain combines TRBV7-2 with TRBJ2-3; D unclear. CDR3 length equals 12 residues. Germline V gene sequence: CDR1 SGHTA, CDR2 FQGNSA. V gave up 2 bases and J gave up 11 bases, with 11 bases separating them. CDR3 region: CASSLLAGRQYF. CDR3 sequence (DNA): TGTGCCAGCAGCTTACTGGCTGGAAGGCAGTATTTT.